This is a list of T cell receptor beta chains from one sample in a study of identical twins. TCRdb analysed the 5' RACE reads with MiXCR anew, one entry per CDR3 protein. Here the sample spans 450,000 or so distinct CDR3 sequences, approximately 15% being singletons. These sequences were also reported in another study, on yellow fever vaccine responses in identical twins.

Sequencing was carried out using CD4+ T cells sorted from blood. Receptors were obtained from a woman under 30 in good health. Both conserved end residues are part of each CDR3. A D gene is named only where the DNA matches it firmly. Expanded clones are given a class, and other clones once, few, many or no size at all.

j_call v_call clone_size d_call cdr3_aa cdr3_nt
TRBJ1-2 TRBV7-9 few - CASSLSWGNGYTF TGTGCCAGCAGCTTATCTTGGGGTAATGGCTACACCTTC
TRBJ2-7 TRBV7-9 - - CASSSPPGTLSYEQYF TGTGCCAGCAGCTCGCCGCCGGGGACACTCTCCTACGAGCAGTACTTC
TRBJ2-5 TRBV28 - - CASSTTQEAKETQYF TGTGCCAGCAGTACAACCCAGGAGGCAAAAGAGACCCAGTACTTC
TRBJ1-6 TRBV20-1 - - CSARRGPGDNSPLHF TGCAGTGCCCGAAGGGGCCCAGGGGATAATTCACCCCTCCACTTT
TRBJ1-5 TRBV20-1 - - CSARHLGVYNQPQHF TGCAGTGCTAGACACCTCGGGGTTTACAATCAGCCCCAGCATTTT
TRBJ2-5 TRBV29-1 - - CSVGKGSGPETQYF TGCAGCGTTGGTAAGGGGTCAGGGCCGGAGACCCAGTACTTC
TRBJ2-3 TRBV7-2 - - CASSLVGDLGRDTQYF TGTGCCAGCAGCTTAGTAGGAGACCTTGGGCGAGATACGCAGTATTTT
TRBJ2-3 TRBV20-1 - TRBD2 CSGLAGGTDTQYF TGCAGTGGACTAGCGGGGGGCACAGATACGCAGTATTTT
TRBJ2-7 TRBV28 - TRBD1 CATQSGDRSYEQYF TGTGCCACCCAATCGGGGGACAGGTCCTACGAGCAGTACTTC
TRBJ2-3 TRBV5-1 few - CASSYSGLGGDTQYF TGCGCCAGCAGTTATAGCGGTCTTGGGGGAGATACGCAGTATTTT
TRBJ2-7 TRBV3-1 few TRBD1 CASSLRDRDYEQYF TGTGCCAGCAGCCTCCGGGACAGGGACTACGAGCAGTACTTC
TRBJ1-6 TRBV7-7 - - CATAGGNSPLHF TGTGCTACGGCTGGAGGAAATTCACCCCTCCACTTT
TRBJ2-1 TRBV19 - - CASSVQGGNEQFF TGTGCCAGTAGTGTACAGGGGGGGAATGAGCAGTTCTTC
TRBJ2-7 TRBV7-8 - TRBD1 CASSSVDRVYEQYF TGTGCCAGCAGCTCTGTGGACAGGGTCTACGAGCAGTACTTC
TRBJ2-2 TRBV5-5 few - CASSSPWGLNTGELFF TGTGCCAGCAGCTCCCCATGGGGCTTAAACACCGGGGAGCTGTTTTTT
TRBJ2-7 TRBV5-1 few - CASSLAPFDGGYEQYF TGCGCCAGCAGCTTGGCCCCTTTCGACGGAGGCTACGAGCAGTACTTC
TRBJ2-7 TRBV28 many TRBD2 CASSLPSGLSYEQYF TGTGCCAGCAGTCTTCCTAGCGGGCTAAGTTACGAGCAGTACTTC
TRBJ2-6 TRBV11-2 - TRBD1 CASSTLTGPLGANVLTF TGTGCCAGCAGCACCCTGACAGGGCCGTTGGGGGCCAACGTCCTGACTTTC
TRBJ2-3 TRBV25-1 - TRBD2 CASSGTSRPTQYF TGTGCCAGCAGTGGGACTAGCCGACCCACGCAGTATTTT
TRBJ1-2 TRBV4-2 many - CASSQDLGQGVNYGYTF TGTGCCAGCAGCCAAGATCTTGGGCAGGGAGTAAACTATGGCTACACCTTC
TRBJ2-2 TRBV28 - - CASRGTLTGELFF TGTGCCAGCAGAGGGACACTTACCGGGGAGCTGTTTTTT
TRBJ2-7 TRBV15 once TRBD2 CATSSTTPRAGGFVQYF TGTGCCACCAGCAGTACCACCCCCCGAGCGGGGGGATTCGTGCAGTACTTC
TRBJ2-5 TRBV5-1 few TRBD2 CASSKRLAGVGETQYF TGCGCCAGCAGCAAAAGACTAGCGGGGGTCGGGGAGACCCAGTACTTC
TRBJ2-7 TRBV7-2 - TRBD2 CASSKLAKNHEQYF TGTGCCAGCAGTAAACTAGCGAAAAACCACGAGCAGTACTTC
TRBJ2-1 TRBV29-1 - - CSARTGGNNEQFF TGCAGCGCTAGGACTGGGGGAAACAATGAGCAGTTCTTC
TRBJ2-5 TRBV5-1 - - CASSLELQETQYF TGCGCCAGCAGCTTGGAACTCCAAGAGACCCAGTACTTC
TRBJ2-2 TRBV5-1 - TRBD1 CASSLAGTGAGELFF TGCGCCAGCAGCTTGGCCGGGACAGGTGCCGGGGAGCTGTTTTTT
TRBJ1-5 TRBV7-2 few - CASSLAPLGGNQPQHF TGTGCCAGCAGCTTAGCGCCCCTCGGGGGCAATCAGCCCCAGCATTTT
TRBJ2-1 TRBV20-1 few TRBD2 CSARVAGDWRSYNEQFF TGCAGTGCTAGGGTAGCGGGAGACTGGAGGTCCTACAATGAGCAGTTCTTC
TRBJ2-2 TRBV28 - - CASALGWGTGELFF TGTGCCAGCGCTTTGGGGTGGGGCACCGGGGAGCTGTTTTTT
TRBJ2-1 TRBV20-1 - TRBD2 CSAETSGYNEQFF TGCAGTGCCGAGACTAGCGGATACAATGAGCAGTTCTTC
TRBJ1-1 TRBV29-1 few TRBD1 CSVIQGAEAFF TGCAGCGTTATACAGGGGGCTGAAGCTTTCTTT
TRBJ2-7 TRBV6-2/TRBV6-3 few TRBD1 CASSYSQDRTRIHEQYF TGTGCCAGCAGTTATAGTCAGGACAGGACAAGAATCCACGAGCAGTACTTC
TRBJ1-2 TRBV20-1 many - CSAVWTERYTF TGCAGTGCCGTCTGGACAGAGCGCTACACCTTC
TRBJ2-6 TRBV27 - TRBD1 CASSADRVSGANVLTF TGTGCCAGCAGTGCGGACAGGGTGTCGGGGGCCAACGTCCTGACTTTC
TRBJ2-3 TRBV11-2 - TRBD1 CASGEGAQANTQYF TGTGCCAGTGGTGAGGGGGCCCAGGCGAATACGCAGTATTTT
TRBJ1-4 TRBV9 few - CASSVDGAAKAEKLFF TGTGCCAGCAGCGTAGATGGGGCAGCCAAAGCCGAAAAACTGTTTTTT
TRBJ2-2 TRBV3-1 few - CASSPQGRGGELFF TGTGCCAGCAGCCCCCAGGGACGAGGCGGGGAGCTGTTTTTT
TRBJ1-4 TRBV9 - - CASSVAGTNEKLFF TGTGCCAGCAGCGTAGCCGGGACTAATGAAAAACTGTTTTTT
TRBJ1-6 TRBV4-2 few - CASTEETNSPLHF TGTGCCAGCACGGAGGAAACAAATTCACCCCTCCACTTT
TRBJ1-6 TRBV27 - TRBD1 CATTKTGAVSPLHF TGTGCCACCACAAAGACAGGGGCGGTCTCACCCCTCCACTTT
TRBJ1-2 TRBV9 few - CASSVGPRTNYGYTF TGTGCCAGCAGCGTAGGACCCCGGACCAACTATGGCTACACCTTC
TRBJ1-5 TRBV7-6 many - CASSLKESWPQHF TGTGCCAGCAGCTTAAAGGAGTCGTGGCCCCAGCATTTT
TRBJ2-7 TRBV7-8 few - CASSLFGGGYEQYF TGTGCCAGCAGCTTATTTGGGGGCGGTTACGAGCAGTACTTC
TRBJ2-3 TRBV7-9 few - CASSLLATWGTDTQYF TGTGCCAGCAGCCTCCTGGCGACCTGGGGCACAGATACGCAGTATTTT
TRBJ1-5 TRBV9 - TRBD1 CASSVGQGSGQPQHF TGTGCCAGCAGCGTAGGACAGGGGTCCGGACAGCCCCAGCATTTT
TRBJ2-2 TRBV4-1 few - CASRPFSNTGELFF TGCGCCAGCAGACCTTTTTCCAACACCGGGGAGCTGTTTTTT
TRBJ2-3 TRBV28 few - CASRNPTDTQYF TGTGCCAGCAGGAACCCCACAGATACGCAGTATTTT
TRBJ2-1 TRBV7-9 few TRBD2 CASSLVAGGPNEQFF TGTGCCAGCAGCTTAGTTGCGGGAGGGCCTAATGAGCAGTTCTTC